These T cell receptor beta chains were read from a single sample in a study of blood T cell repertoires in COVID-19. TCRdb's table, derived via immunoSEQ multiplex PCR, lists solely in-frame clones and lacks some. Of approximately 350,000 clones listed, around 90% were seen once; the top ten hold 3% to 4%. Sequenced: peripheral blood. Receptors originate from a woman aged 18-30 years who had recovered from COVID-19. Both conserved end residues are part of each CDR3. A D gene is named only where the DNA matches it firmly. A row's size may be missing; if present it is once, few, many or a size class.

.	TRBD2	TRBJ2-1	TRBV2	TGTGCCAGCAGTGAAGTTCCTAGCGGGTACAATGAGCAGTTCTTC	CASSEVPSGYNEQFF
once	TRBD1	TRBJ2-1	TRBV5-6	TGTGCCAGCAGCCGACCCCCTCGCAGGGGGAGAAATGAGCAGTTCTTC	CASSRPPRRGRNEQFF
.	.	TRBJ2-5	TRBV11-3	TGTGCCAGCAGCTTAAAACGAATAAGCGAGACCCAGTACTTC	CASSLKRISETQYF
.	TRBD1	TRBJ2-2	TRBV9	TGTGCCAGCAGCGTCCAGGGGGCCGGCGGGGAGCTGTTTTTT	CASSVQGAGGELFF
.	TRBD2	TRBJ2-1	TRBV30	TGTGCCTGGAGTGTAACGTCTAGCGGGTACGGTGAGCAGTTCTTC	CAWSVTSSGYGEQFF
.	.	TRBJ2-5	TRBV5-6	TGTGCCAGCAGCTCCGAACTGACAGGAGACCAAGAGACCCAGTACTTC	CASSSELTGDQETQYF
.	TRBD2	TRBJ2-1	TRBV4-1	TGCGCCAGCAGCCAAGATCTAAGACTAGCGGGAGTGGTGAATGAGCAGTTCTTC	CASSQDLRLAGVVNEQFF
few	.	TRBJ1-1	TRBV6-1	TGTGCCAGCAGTGAGAGGACAGCCGAAGCTTTCTTT	CASSERTAEAFF
.	.	TRBJ2-1	TRBV5-1	TGCGCCAGCAGCTTGGCTACCCTAAGGGGGTGGAATGAGCAGTTCTTC	CASSLATLRGWNEQFF
.	TRBD1	TRBJ1-1	TRBV2	TGTGCCAGCAGTGCTGCCAGGGGGCTGTCGAACACTGAAGCTTTCTTT	CASSAARGLSNTEAFF
.	.	TRBJ2-2	TRBV5-4	TGTGCCAGCAGCCCGGGTTACGGGGAGCTGTTTTTT	CASSPGYGELFF
once	.	TRBJ1-6	TRBV9	TGTGCCAGCAGCGTAGGTCCACACAGGTCCTATAATTCACCCCTCCACTTT	CASSVGPHRSYNSPLHF
.	.	TRBJ1-1	TRBV14	TGTGCCAGCAGCCAAGAGGGGCGGGGCACTGAAGCTTTCTTT	CASSQEGRGTEAFF
.	TRBD1	TRBJ2-3	TRBV5-4	TGTGCCAGCAGATACGACAGGGGGCGCGACACAGATACGCAGTATTTT	CASRYDRGRDTDTQYF
once	TRBD1	TRBJ1-4	TRBV7-2	TGTGCCAGCAGCATGGAGGGGGCCGATGAAAAACTGTTTTTT	CASSMEGADEKLFF
few	.	TRBJ1-2	TRBV6-5	TGTGCCAGCAGTTACGTCCAGGGCTTGGGCTACACCTTC	CASSYVQGLGYTF
.	.	TRBJ2-3	TRBV5-4	TGTGCCAGCAGCCTACCGGGCCTAGCGCGATATTTT	CASSLPGLARYF
.	.	TRBJ1-1	TRBV7-2	TGTGCCAGCAGCTTATTCGCCTCGGGGACTGAAGCTTTCTTT	CASSLFASGTEAFF
.	.	TRBJ2-6	TRBV6-6	TGTGCCAGCAGTTTGAGGTCTGGGGCCAACGTCCTGACTTTC	CASSLRSGANVLTF
.	TRBD1	TRBJ2-5	TRBV14	TGTGCCAGCAGCCAAGTTTTCGGGACAGGGTTCCAAGAGACCCAGTACTTC	CASSQVFGTGFQETQYF
.	.	TRBJ2-1	TRBV9	TGTGCCAGCAGCGCCCTTGGGGAGGACTACTACAATGAGCAGTTCTTC	CASSALGEDYYNEQFF
.	TRBD2	TRBJ2-5	TRBV19	TGTGCCAGTACCCCCGGAGGAAAGGGTCTAGCGGGAGGGGAGACCCAGTACTTC	CASTPGGKGLAGGETQYF
.	.	TRBJ1-1	TRBV6-2/TRBV6-3	TGTGCCAGCAGTCTCGGACAGACTGAAGCTTTCTTT	CASSLGQTEAFF
.	TRBD2	TRBJ2-1	TRBV15	TGTGCCACCAGCAGAGAGGCCGGGACTAGCGGGAGGGCCCTATACAATGAGCAGTTCTTC	CATSREAGTSGRALYNEQFF
.	TRBD1	TRBJ1-3	TRBV7-2	TGTGCCAGCAGCTCCAGGACAGGGGGCCTTGGAAACACCATATATTTT	CASSSRTGGLGNTIYF
once	TRBD1	TRBJ1-1	TRBV19	TGTGCCAGTAGTATTCGAAACAGGGGAACCACTGAAGCTTTCTTT	CASSIRNRGTTEAFF
.	TRBD2	TRBJ2-4	TRBV6-6	TGTGCCAGCAGGGAGCGGGAGACACTAGCCAAAAACATTCAGTACTTC	CASRERETLAKNIQYF
.	.	TRBJ1-2	TRBV7-8	TGTGCCAGCAGTTTCGGGACTGCGGGGTTTTATGGCTACACCTTC	CASSFGTAGFYGYTF
.	.	TRBJ2-3	TRBV30	TGTGCCTGGAGTGTAGGGGTAGGAACAGATACGCAGTATTTT	CAWSVGVGTDTQYF
.	TRBD1	TRBJ1-2	TRBV2	TGTGCCAGCAGGAGGGGACAGAGTAACTATGGCTACACCTTC	CASRRGQSNYGYTF
once	TRBD2	TRBJ2-2	TRBV7-9	TGTGCCAGCAGAACTCAGGGAGGGCGGAACACCGGGGAGCTGTTTTTT	CASRTQGGRNTGELFF
.	TRBD1	TRBJ1-2	TRBV5-1	TGCGCCAGCAGCCCGGACAGGAGAATTGGCTACACCTTC	CASSPDRRIGYTF
.	.	TRBJ2-3	TRBV5-1	TGCGCCAGCAGTGCGGAGGGAACAGATACGCAGTATTTT	CASSAEGTDTQYF
once	.	TRBJ1-4	TRBV18	TGTGCCAGCTCACTCCGGGACACGGACGAAAAACTGTTTTTT	CASSLRDTDEKLFF
.	.	TRBJ1-2	TRBV19	TGTGCCAGTACCGGGAGTCAAGGCTACACCTTC	CASTGSQGYTF
.	TRBD2	TRBJ2-1	TRBV3-1/TRBV3-2	TGTGCCAGCAGCCAGGGACTAGCGGATGAGCAGTTCTTC	CASSQGLADEQFF
.	.	TRBJ2-3	TRBV11-3	TGTGCCAGCAGCTTAGATTTCGGCGGGTCTAGCACAGATACGCAGTATTTT	CASSLDFGGSSTDTQYF
.	.	TRBJ1-1	TRBV5-8	TGTGCCAGCAGGTCCAGGGTCGGGTCTGGCGGTGAAGCTTTCTTT	CASRSRVGSGGEAFF
.	TRBD2	TRBJ2-1	TRBV5-1	TGCGCCAGCAGCCCGGGAGGCGGGAGAGCGTCGTACAATGAGCAGTTCTTC	CASSPGGGRASYNEQFF
.	TRBD1	TRBJ1-6	TRBV7-2	TGTGCCAGCAGCTTTCCACCGGGACAGGGTTCACCCCTCCACTTT	CASSFPPGQGSPLHF
.	.	TRBJ1-1	TRBV7-9	TGTGCCAGCAGCCAAGCTGGCGGGGAAGTTCGAAATATTGAAGCTTTCTTT	CASSQAGGEVRNIEAFF
.	.	TRBJ1-3	TRBV19	TGTGCCAGTAGTATCAGGGGACACTCTGGAAACACCATATATTTT	CASSIRGHSGNTIYF
.	TRBD2	TRBJ2-1	TRBV5-4	TGTGCCAGCAGCCGGACTAGCGGGAGTAAGAGGGATGAGCAGTTCTTC	CASSRTSGSKRDEQFF
.	TRBD1	TRBJ1-1	TRBV7-9	TGTGCCAGTCTTAGGACAGGGAGGGACACTGAAGCTTTCTTT	CASLRTGRDTEAFF
.	TRBD1	TRBJ1-2	TRBV19	TGTGCCAGCAAGGGACAGGGGGCGCAAAATAACTATGGCTACACCTTC	CASKGQGAQNNYGYTF
.	TRBD2	TRBJ2-3	TRBV10-2	TGCGCCAGCAGTGAGTCATTGGAGACTAGCGGTATTTCAGATACGCAGTATTTT	CASSESLETSGISDTQYF
.	TRBD1	TRBJ1-2	TRBV2	TGTGCCAGCAATTCCGGGACAGGGCCGGCCTATGGCTACACCTTC	CASNSGTGPAYGYTF
.	TRBD2	TRBJ2-3	TRBV7-2	TGTGCCAGCAGCTTAGAGGCGGGAGGGCCCCCAGATACGCAGTATTTT	CASSLEAGGPPDTQYF
.	.	TRBJ1-5	TRBV19	TGTGCCAGTAGTTTTGCAGGGTACCCAGATCAGCCCCAGCATTTT	CASSFAGYPDQPQHF
.	.	TRBJ1-4	TRBV6-5	TGTGCCAGCAGTTACGGAGGTTCTAATGAAAAACTGTTTTTT	CASSYGGSNEKLFF
.	TRBD1	TRBJ2-3	TRBV4-3	TGCGCCAGCAGCCAAGTTTACCGAAGCGCGGGACAGGGAGCCACAGATACGCAGTATTTT	CASSQVYRSAGQGATDTQYF
.	TRBD1	TRBJ2-5	TRBV2	TGTGCCAGCAAGAAAGGGGGCAGGTCGGAAGAGACCCAGTACTTC	CASKKGGRSEETQYF
once	.	TRBJ2-3	TRBV9	TGTGCCAGCAGCCCGAGAATAGCAGATACGCAGTATTTT	CASSPRIADTQYF
.	.	TRBJ1-1	TRBV7-2	TGTGCCAGCAGCTCCGACGGGGGGGTGGACACTGAAGCTTTCTTT	CASSSDGGVDTEAFF
.	.	TRBJ2-5	TRBV27	TGTGCCACGGGACGTGGCGGAGGGGAGACCCAGTACTTC	CATGRGGGETQYF
.	.	TRBJ2-3	TRBV24-1	TGTGCCACCAGTGATTTAGGACGGGGGCAGTATTTT	CATSDLGRGQYF
.	TRBD1	TRBJ1-2	TRBV27	TGTGCCAGCAGGGGACAGGGTAGGCACTATGGCTACACCTTC	CASRGQGRHYGYTF
.	TRBD1	TRBJ1-2	TRBV3-1/TRBV3-2	TGTGCCAGCAGCCAAACAGGGGGCATTGGGAACTATGGCTACACCTTC	CASSQTGGIGNYGYTF
.	.	TRBJ1-4	TRBV7-9	TGTGCCAGCCATGAGGGGGCAACTAATGAAAAACTGTTTTTT	CASHEGATNEKLFF